This T cell receptor (beta chain) is drawn from a study of blood T cell repertoires in COVID-19. At the level of the study: Samples came from the United States, Italy and Spain, spanning acute and convalescent COVID-19. PBMCs, B-cell-depleted T cells, or T cells were the source of the cDNA or gDNA that made up the material.

Each participant's cohort was designated according to participant-reported clinical history. The CDR3 runs 15 residues. V was shortened by 4 bases and J by 10 bases, with 22 bases between the two germline ends. CDR1 and CDR2 from the germline V gene are LGHDT and YNNKEL (reference sequence). Clones were read by immunoSEQ multiplex PCR, and TCRdb kept only the in-frame ones, dropping some. This table holds about 360,000 clones, approximately 86% found once. The material sequenced was PBMCs or T cells enriched from blood (not recorded which). The chain employs TRBV3-1 (or the pseudogene TRBV3-2) and TRBJ1-2, with D possibly matching TRBD1 (5 bases). This TCR was recovered from a woman aged 40 to 50 with acute COVID-19. The CDR3 DNA reads TGTGCCAGCAGCCCGATAATTTCGGGACTTGAAGACTACACCTTC. Translating it yields CASSPIISGLEDYTF.